A selection of T cell receptor beta chains follows, all from one sample in a study of identical twins. A single record per CDR3 protein comes from TCRdb applying MiXCR to the 5' RACE reads. The table lists 250,000 or so distinct CDR3 sequences, roughly 7% of them singletons. These data were also reused for a study on yellow fever vaccine responses in identical twins.

Sequenced material: memory (CD45RO+) T cells sorted from blood. The receptors stem from a woman aged 18-29 years in good health. The CDR3 runs from the conserved cysteine through the conserved F or W. The order of the fields is J gene, D gene, clone size, V gene, CDR3 protein, CDR3 DNA. D genes are given only for firm matches. Only some rows state a clone size, as once, few, many or a class for expanded clones.

J gene: TRBJ1-1; D gene: -; clone size: few; V gene: TRBV19; CDR3 protein: CASRKENTEAFF; CDR3 DNA: TGTGCCAGTAGAAAGGAGAACACTGAAGCTTTCTTT
J gene: TRBJ1-5; D gene: TRBD1; clone size: many; V gene: TRBV12-3/TRBV12-4; CDR3 protein: CASSFAPGQHSNQPQHF; CDR3 DNA: TGTGCCAGCAGTTTTGCCCCGGGACAGCATAGCAATCAGCCCCAGCATTTT
J gene: TRBJ1-3; D gene: -; clone size: many; V gene: TRBV12-3/TRBV12-4; CDR3 protein: CASSSGHGGNTIYF; CDR3 DNA: TGTGCCAGCAGTTCCGGACACGGTGGAAACACCATATATTTT
J gene: TRBJ2-7; D gene: -; clone size: many; V gene: TRBV2; CDR3 protein: CASSQGTDYEQYF; CDR3 DNA: TGTGCCAGCAGCCAAGGGACGGACTACGAGCAGTACTTC
J gene: TRBJ2-4; D gene: -; clone size: few; V gene: TRBV3-1; CDR3 protein: CASSQGPSWAAGPRFVQYF; CDR3 DNA: TGTGCCAGCAGCCAAGGACCGAGTTGGGCAGCCGGGCCCCGGTTCGTTCAGTACTTC
J gene: TRBJ2-3; D gene: TRBD2; clone size: few; V gene: TRBV11-2; CDR3 protein: CASSFLAGEGPDTQYF; CDR3 DNA: TGTGCCAGCAGCTTCCTAGCGGGGGAGGGTCCAGATACGCAGTATTTT
J gene: TRBJ1-6; D gene: -; clone size: few; V gene: TRBV6-5; CDR3 protein: CASSSHGRVYNSPLHF; CDR3 DNA: TGTGCCAGCAGTTCTCACGGCAGGGTTTATAATTCACCCCTCCACTTT
J gene: TRBJ1-4; D gene: -; clone size: many; V gene: TRBV15; CDR3 protein: CATSLTSPEKLFF; CDR3 DNA: TGTGCCACCAGCTTGACAAGCCCCGAAAAACTGTTTTTT
J gene: TRBJ2-2; D gene: -; clone size: -; V gene: TRBV27; CDR3 protein: CASSKRNTGELFF; CDR3 DNA: TGTGCCAGCAGTAAAAGGAACACCGGGGAGCTGTTTTTT
J gene: TRBJ1-1; D gene: -; clone size: -; V gene: TRBV6-1; CDR3 protein: CASSAEMNTEAFF; CDR3 DNA: TGTGCCAGCAGTGCGGAGATGAACACTGAAGCTTTCTTT
J gene: TRBJ1-5; D gene: TRBD1; clone size: many; V gene: TRBV4-1; CDR3 protein: CASSQGDGTGVNQPQHF; CDR3 DNA: TGCGCCAGCAGCCAAGGAGATGGGACAGGGGTTAATCAGCCCCAGCATTTT
J gene: TRBJ1-5; D gene: -; clone size: few; V gene: TRBV10-3; CDR3 protein: CAISERESGSNQPQHF; CDR3 DNA: TGTGCCATCAGTGAAAGGGAGAGCGGGAGCAATCAGCCCCAGCATTTT
J gene: TRBJ2-7; D gene: TRBD2; clone size: many; V gene: TRBV10-2; CDR3 protein: CASRWSGTSGSHEQYF; CDR3 DNA: TGCGCCAGCAGATGGTCCGGGACTAGCGGTTCCCACGAGCAGTACTTC
J gene: TRBJ2-6; D gene: -; clone size: many; V gene: TRBV7-8; CDR3 protein: CASSENSGANVLTF; CDR3 DNA: TGTGCCAGCAGCGAAAACTCTGGGGCCAACGTCCTGACTTTC
J gene: TRBJ1-2; D gene: -; clone size: -; V gene: TRBV9; CDR3 protein: CASSPRAELDYGYTF; CDR3 DNA: TGTGCCAGCAGCCCCCGGGCGGAGCTCGATTATGGCTACACCTTC
J gene: TRBJ2-1; D gene: TRBD1; clone size: -; V gene: TRBV20-1; CDR3 protein: CSARGATGGGVGRNEQFF; CDR3 DNA: TGCAGTGCTAGAGGGGCTACAGGGGGCGGAGTTGGCCGTAATGAGCAGTTCTTC
J gene: TRBJ2-1; D gene: -; clone size: -; V gene: TRBV10-3; CDR3 protein: CAISVWVLARGNEQFF; CDR3 DNA: TGTGCCATCAGTGTATGGGTGCTAGCGCGGGGCAATGAGCAGTTCTTC
J gene: TRBJ2-1; D gene: TRBD1; clone size: -; V gene: TRBV29-1; CDR3 protein: CSVPSTGDRYNEQFF; CDR3 DNA: TGCAGCGTTCCCTCGACAGGGGATCGGTACAATGAGCAGTTCTTC
J gene: TRBJ2-3; D gene: -; clone size: -; V gene: TRBV7-3; CDR3 protein: CASSPGHSNRADTQYF; CDR3 DNA: TGTGCCAGCAGCCCTGGACACTCTAATCGGGCAGATACGCAGTATTTT
J gene: TRBJ2-2; D gene: TRBD2; clone size: many; V gene: TRBV11-2; CDR3 protein: CASSLGVSGGTTKPTGELFF; CDR3 DNA: TGTGCCAGCAGCTTAGGGGTTAGCGGGGGGACTACAAAACCTACCGGGGAGCTGTTTTTT
J gene: TRBJ2-3; D gene: TRBD1; clone size: -; V gene: TRBV7-9; CDR3 protein: CASSRTGGFVDTQYF; CDR3 DNA: TGTGCCAGCAGCCGGACAGGGGGCTTTGTGGATACGCAGTATTTT
J gene: TRBJ2-7; D gene: -; clone size: many; V gene: TRBV5-1; CDR3 protein: CASSLGGYEQYF; CDR3 DNA: TGTGCCAGCAGCCTAGGAGGATACGAGCAGTACTTC